This entry is about one T cell receptor beta chain. This record comes from a study of blood T cell repertoires in COVID-19. As for the study in general: There were acute and convalescent COVID-19 samples, and they came from the United States, Italy and Spain. Sample material is recorded as cDNA or gDNA derived from T cells, B-cell-depleted T cells, or PBMCs.

Enrolled through a virtual design, the participants were between roughly 18 and 89 years of age and came from fewer than 30 US areas. Cohorts were assigned according to the clinical history that participants reported. The CDR3 runs 14 residues. The ends lost 8 bases at V and 0 bases at J; junction bases unmatched: 6. Germline V gives CDR1 MNHNY, CDR2 SVGAGI (reference sequence). Using immunoSEQ multiplex PCR, the repertoire was profiled, and TCRdb retains in-frame clones only, with some absent. The table has approximately 200,000 clones, 80% to 90% seen once. J is TRBJ1-1 and V is TRBV6-6; 7 nucleotides match TRBD1. Sequencing was carried out using PBMCs or T cells enriched from blood (not recorded which). The TCR sequence derives from a woman under 30 in a cohort exposed to, infected with or recovered from COVID-19 (not recorded which). CDR3: CASGGQQMNTEAFF. CDR3 sequence (DNA): TGTGCCAGCGGGGGACAGCAGATGAACACTGAAGCTTTCTTT.